The 6 T cell receptor beta chains below all came from one sample that was sequenced in a study of cytomegalovirus exposure and HLA in healthy donors. This PCR relied on a set of 60 Vbeta primers and 13 Jbeta primers. TCRdb's table, derived via immunoSEQ multiplex PCR, lists solely in-frame clones and lacks some. The data contain 77,000 or so clones, over 70% of them singletons. Sequences were obtained from PBMCs. These receptors came from a middle-aged man in good health and CMV-seronegative.

This rearrangement joins TRBV2 to TRBJ1-2; D ambiguous. Germline assignment: CDR1 SNHLY and CDR2 FYNNEI. The CDR3 covers 13 residues. V lost 4 bases and J lost 4, with 10 bases in between. CDR3 coding DNA: TGTGCCAGCAGTGTAGGAGGGCTCTATGGCTACACCTTC. This gives the protein CASSVGGLYGYTF. The variable domain in full, with the rest retrieved from reference TRBV2 and TRBJ1-2, is EPEVTQTPSHQVTQMGQEVILRCVPISNHLYFYWYRQILGQKVEFLVSFYNNEISEKSEIFDDQFSVERPDGSNFTLKIRSTKLEDSAMYFCASSVGGLYGYTFGSGTRLTVV.

This chain connects TRBV27 to TRBJ1-1, with unresolved D. The germline V and J ends were trimmed by 5 bases and 1 base, with 8 bases remaining between them. This CDR3 has 13 residues. Germline CDR1 and CDR2: MNHEY and SMNVEV (reference sequence). As DNA, the CDR3 is TGTGCCAGCAGTACAACGGGGAACACTGAAGCTTTCTTT. Its protein product is CASSTTGNTEAFF.

In DNA form, the CDR3 reads TGCAGCGTGGGGACTAGTGCTGAGCAGTTCTTC. This gives the protein CSVGTSAEQFF. The V gene is TRBV29-1, the J gene TRBJ2-1; TRBD2 aligns across 8 bases. The germline V gene has CDR1 SQVTM and CDR2 ANQGSEA. V dropped 6 bases and J dropped 9; count of bases not matched to a gene: 4. The CDR3 extends over 11 amino acids.

V and J are TRBV30 and TRBJ2-3; 10 positions agree with TRBD1. Germline loops: CDR1 GTSNPN, CDR2 SVGIG (reference sequence). The trim removed 4 bases at V and 4 bases at J, leaving 5 bases unmatched. The CDR3 loop spans 14 amino acids. CDR3 sequence: CAWKRTGGADTQYF. The CDR3 DNA reads as TGTGCCTGGAAACGGACAGGGGGAGCAGATACGCAGTATTTT.

The chain recombines TRBV6-4 with TRBJ2-2, with 8 bases aligning to TRBD2. V lost 8 bases and J lost 5; bases outside the gene matches: 4. Per the germline V gene, CDR1 is MRHNA and CDR2 is SNTAGT. This CDR3 contains 13 residues. The CDR3 loop reads CASGLAETGELFF. CDR3 sequence (DNA): TGTGCCAGCGGACTAGCTGAGACCGGGGAGCTGTTTTTT.

This chain links TRBV19 with TRBJ1-3, with no clear D. Per the germline V gene, CDR1 is LNHDA and CDR2 is SQIVND (reference sequence). Deletions cut 6 bases from V and 0 bases from J, with 6 bases between. This CDR3 comprises 13 residues. In DNA form, the CDR3 reads TGTGCCAGTAGAGAGAGCTCTGGAAACACCATATATTTT. Its protein product is CASRESSGNTIYF.